The entry below describes one TCR beta chain. These data come from a study of Ad26.COV2.S vaccination and SARS-CoV-2 variants. Turning to the study itself: Participants got Ad26.COV2.S intramuscularly, once or twice 56 days apart.

The CDR3 is 16 residues long. The V gene lost 2 bases and the J gene lost 0 bases, with 12 bases spanning the gap. Germline CDR1 reads SGHDT; CDR2 reads YYEEEE. Treatment given: around 19 received Ad26.COV2.S at low or high dose, single or two shots; 5 received placebo; per-sample allocation not given. The study sampled participants on day 63 after the first vaccine or placebo injection. The repertoire was sequenced with immunoSEQ multiplex PCR; TCRdb's copy has only in-frame clones and lacks some. Among about 350,000 clones, around 88% were seen once, and the ten largest hold about 4.6%. This sequence joins TRBV5-6 and TRBJ1-3; D might be TRBD1 (6 bases). The sample here was peripheral blood, taken in a trial of Ad26.COV2.S vaccine versus placebo. This TCR was sampled from a person aged 18-65 years who received the Ad26.COV2.S COVID-19 vaccine or a placebo. The CDR3 reads CASSLLTGTSGNTIYF. CDR3 nucleotides: TGTGCCAGCAGCTTACTCACAGGGACCTCTGGAAACACCATATATTTT. Full variable domain (remainder filled in from reference TRBV5-6 and TRBJ1-3): DAGVTQSPTHLIKTRGQQVTLRCSPKSGHDTVSWYQQALGQGPQFIFQYYEEEERQRGNFPDRFSGHQFPNYSSELNVNALLLGDSALYLCASSLLTGTSGNTIYFGEGSWLTVV.